Below are 9 T cell receptor beta chains sequenced from a single sample in a study of cytomegalovirus exposure and HLA in healthy donors. Assay: immunoSEQ multiplex PCR; the TCRdb copy retains only in-frame clones and omits some. The repertoire holds 120,000 or so clones, approximately 90% seen once, with 4.4% in the top ten. Sample: PBMCs. These receptors all come from a man aged 18 to 29 in good health and CMV-seropositive.

The chain has TRBV4-2 and TRBJ1-4; TRBD1 might be the D (5 bases). This CDR3 has 16 residues. Germline V lookup: CDR1 LGHNA, CDR2 YNFKEQ. Deletions cut 1 base from V and 4 bases from J, with 13 bases between. The CDR3 bases are TGTGCCAGCAGCCAAGCCAGGGCAGGGAATAATGAAAAACTGTTTTTT. Its translation is CASSQARAGNNEKLFF.

The chain uses TRBV11-2 and TRBJ2-5; D may be TRBD2 (6 bases). CDR3 length equals 16 residues. Per germline, CDR1 SGHAT and CDR2 FQNNGV. V gave up 4 bases and J gave up 4 bases, with 19 bases separating them. The DNA for the CDR3 is TGTGCCAGCAGCTCTTACGGACTAAGTCTAGGAGAGACCCAGTACTTC. Its translation: CASSSYGLSLGETQYF.

The V and J genes are TRBV6-6 and TRBJ1-4; 7 bases align to TRBD1. This CDR3 region has 13 residues. J lost 9 bases, V lost 5 bases, and 6 bases had no gene match. CDR1 is MNHNY, CDR2 SVGAGI, per germline (reference sequence). Here the CDR3 reads CASSMGDSQKLFF. The CDR3 DNA sequence: TGTGCCAGCAGTATGGGGGACAGCCAAAAACTGTTTTTT.

The rearrangement joins TRBV7-9 to TRBJ1-3; 7 bases are a match to TRBD1. The CDR3 totals 18 residues. Per the germline V gene, CDR1 is SEHNR and CDR2 is FQNEAQ (reference sequence). The V segment lost 5 bases and the J segment 0 bases; nucleotides outside the gene matches: 13. The CDR3 nucleotides are TGTGCCAGCAGCCTTAGGGACAGAGCTGTATCCTCTGGAAACACCATATATTTT. Translated: CASSLRDRAVSSGNTIYF.

The V and J genes are TRBV5-1 and TRBJ2-5; 8 bases map to TRBD2. Germline assignment: CDR1 SGHRS and CDR2 YFSETQ. The ends lost 3 bases at V and 5 bases at J; junction bases unmatched: 3. This CDR3 spans 13 amino acids. The CDR3 DNA sequence: TGCGCCAGCAGCTGGGCTAGCGGGGAGACCCAGTACTTC. The encoded protein is CASSWASGETQYF.

The chain carries TRBV21-1 and TRBJ1-2; the table's D call TRBD1 went unverified against the DNA. TRBV21-1 is classified as a pseudogene. The CDR3 totals 17 residues. CDR3 protein: CASSKDTSGTECYGYTF. Written as DNA, the CDR3 is TGTGCCAGCAGCAAAGACACCTCCGGGACAGAGTGCTATGGCTACACCTTC.

Relative to its sample, this clone is medium-sized. V gene TRBV30 combines with J gene TRBJ2-2; D not resolved. Per germline, CDR1 GTSNPN and CDR2 SVGIG (reference sequence). The ends were cut back, 0 bases at V and 5 bases at J, with 4 bases in the middle. This CDR3 has 12 amino acids. DNA for the CDR3: TGTGCCTGGAGTGTACGGACCGGGGAGCTGTTTTTT. It translates to CAWSVRTGELFF.

This chain joins TRBV14 and TRBJ1-3; D not certain. Germline-derived CDR1 and CDR2 are SGHDN and FVKESK. The germline V and J ends were trimmed by 4 bases and 3 bases, with 13 bases remaining between them. The length of the CDR3 is 15 residues. The CDR3 reads CASSRKTGNGNTIYF. The CDR3 coding sequence is TGTGCCAGCAGCCGCAAAACGGGTAATGGAAACACCATATATTTT.

The count of this clone is one. This chain links TRBV7-8 with TRBJ2-2; the match to TRBD2 covers 7 bases. Germline CDR1 is SGHVS and CDR2 is FQNEAQ. This CDR3 has 15 residues. The V gene end was trimmed by 5 bases and the J gene end by 5 bases; junction bases not matched to a gene: 8. CDR3 DNA sequence: TGTGCCAGCAGCACCTTGGCGGGGGATACCGGGGAGCTGTTTTTT. As protein: CASSTLAGDTGELFF.